The entry below gives a single T cell receptor beta chain sequence along with its context. Its antigen is not known. This sample was included in a study of T cells expressing NK-cell markers. Study-wide results and caveats: Specificity for HCMV among expanded NKG2C+ T cell clones was not established. Researchers report these clonotypes also headed the CD3+CD56-NKG2C+ fraction in a few donors.

UMIs accompanied the 5'RACE template switching by which TCR beta cDNA was made. TCRdb derives one entry per CDR3 protein from the 5' RACE reads, leaving out DNA. This sample's table reports roughly 390,000 distinct CDR3 sequences. This receptor was identified in a man between 18 and 69 years old in good health. Input material: blood T cells: a sorted CD56 or NKG2C T cell subset, CD4+ or CD8+ T cells, or bulk PBMC T cells (not recorded which).

CDR3 residues: CASSELGTRSYNEQFF. V gene TRBV12-3 or TRBV12-4 combines with J gene TRBJ2-1; TCRdb reports TRBD2, a call that lacks DNA to check it against. The CDR3 loop spans 16 amino acids.